Below, 4 T cell receptor beta chains from the same sample are listed, as sequenced in a study of T cells expressing NK-cell markers. TCRdb reprocessed the 5' RACE reads, with one entry per CDR3 protein and no DNA. Across about 460,000 distinct CDR3 sequences, the top ten clones capture about 1.5% of the sample. The sample taken for sequencing was blood T cells: a sorted CD56 or NKG2C T cell subset, CD4+ or CD8+ T cells, or bulk PBMC T cells (not recorded which). The receptor set was obtained from a woman in her forties or fifties in good health.

The chain joins TRBV29-1 to TRBJ2-4; the D call from TCRdb, TRBD2, cannot be confirmed without DNA. Germline loops: CDR1 SQVTM, CDR2 ANQGSEA. The CDR3 consists of 17 residues. The CDR3 sequence is CSVEVAGGQLAKNIQYF.

Here the CDR3 reads CASRVAGGPTDTQYF. V gene TRBV12-3 or TRBV12-4 combines with J gene TRBJ2-3; checking the TCRdb D call of TRBD2 is not possible without DNA. The CDR3 is 15 residues long.

V is TRBV12-3 or TRBV12-4 and J is TRBJ1-4. The CDR3 runs 15 residues. The CDR3 protein is CASSHTRLTNEKLFF.

This chain links TRBV5-6 with TRBJ2-2; TCRdb indicates TRBD1, and absent DNA this call remains unverified. The V gene's germline CDR1 is SGHDT and CDR2 YYEEEE. CDR3 size: 13 residues. The CDR3 sequence: CASSLPGVLELFF.